This T cell receptor (beta chain) was captured by sequencing in a study of T cells in Graves' hyperthyroidism and ophthalmopathy. PBMCs were sourced from approximately 9 ml fresh peripheral blood. Researchers amplified the TCR beta CDR3 regions from RNA transcripts. The study used the HTBI primer set for a first-round RT-PCR of the TCR CDR3. MiXCR, applied by TCRdb to the multiplex PCR reads, yields one record per CDR3 protein. The sample has around 350,000 distinct CDR3 sequences; 25% are singletons. This clonotype turned up a few times. What it recognizes is unknown. Broader study findings: Most thyroid clonotypes expanded above 0.001 were also detected in blood. Ophthalmopathy got predicted by the model a median around 6.8 months before its onset.

The CDR3 spans 17 residues. V was cut by 4 bases and J by 2 bases, with 19 bases left in between. The germline gives CDR1 SEHNR, CDR2 FQNEAQ (reference sequence). The chain uses TRBV7-9 and TRBJ2-3, with D possibly being TRBD2 (7 bases). Sequencing used blood. The source is a man aged 50-59 years with Graves' hyperthyroidism. The CDR3 DNA reads TGTGCCAGCAGCTCATCTGAGGGGGGGAGAGACACAGATACGCAGTATTTT. Residues: CASSSSEGGRDTDTQYF.